This T cell receptor beta chain was retrieved from a study of T cell changes during pregnancy in multiple sclerosis. The method was immunoSEQ multiplex PCR; TCRdb's version includes in-frame clones alone and lacks a portion of them. The data contain tens of thousands of clones, about 88% of them singletons. CDR1 and CDR2 (germline): SEHNR, FQNEAQ (reference sequence). The V segment lost 5 bases and the J segment 4 bases; nucleotides outside the gene matches: 14. The CDR3 is made up of 17 amino acids. The source of this sequence is a female donor with multiple sclerosis, enrolled in a pregnancy study. The sequencing used CD4+ T cells from peripheral blood mononuclear cells, collected in the first trimester of pregnancy. The V and J genes are TRBV7-9 and TRBJ1-2, with TRBD1 matching over 9 bases. CDR3 protein: CASSPLVRTGVTYGYTF. CDR3 coding DNA: TGTGCCAGCAGCCCTCTGGTTAGGACAGGGGTTACCTATGGCTACACCTTC. Drawing the rest from reference TRBV7-9 and TRBJ1-2, the complete variable domain is DTGVSQNPRHKITKRGQNVTFRCDPISEHNRLYWYRQTLGQGPEFLTYFQNEAQLEKSRLLSDRFSAERPKGSFSTLEIQRTEQGDSAMYLCASSPLVRTGVTYGYTFGSGTRLTVV.